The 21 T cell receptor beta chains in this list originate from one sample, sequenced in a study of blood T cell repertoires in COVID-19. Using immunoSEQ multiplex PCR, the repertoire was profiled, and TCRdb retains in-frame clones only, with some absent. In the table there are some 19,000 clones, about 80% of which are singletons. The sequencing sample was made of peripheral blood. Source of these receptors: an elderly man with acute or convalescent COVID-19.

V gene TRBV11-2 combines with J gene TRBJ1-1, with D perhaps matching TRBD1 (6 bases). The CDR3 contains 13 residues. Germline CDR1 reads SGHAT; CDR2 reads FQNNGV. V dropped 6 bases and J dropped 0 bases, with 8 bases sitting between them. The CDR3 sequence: CASRTGLNTEAFF. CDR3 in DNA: TGTGCCAGCAGAACAGGGCTGAACACTGAAGCTTTCTTT. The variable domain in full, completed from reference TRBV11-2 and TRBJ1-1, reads EAGVAQSPRYKIIEKRQSVAFWCNPISGHATLYWYQQILGQGPKLLIQFQNNGVVDDSQLPKDRFSAERLKGVDSTLKIQPAKLEDSAVYLCASRTGLNTEAFFGQGTRLTVV.

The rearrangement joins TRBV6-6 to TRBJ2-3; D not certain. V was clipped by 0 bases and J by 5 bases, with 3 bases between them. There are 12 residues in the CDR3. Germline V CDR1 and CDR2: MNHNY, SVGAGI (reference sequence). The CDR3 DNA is TGTGCCAGCAGTTACTCACTAGATACGCAGTATTTT. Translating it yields CASSYSLDTQYF.

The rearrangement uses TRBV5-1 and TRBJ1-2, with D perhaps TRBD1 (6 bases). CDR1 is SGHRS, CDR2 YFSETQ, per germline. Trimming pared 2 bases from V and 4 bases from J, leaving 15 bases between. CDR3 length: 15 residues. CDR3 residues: CASSLTGPPSYGYTF. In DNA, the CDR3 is TGCGCCAGCAGCTTAACAGGGCCTCCCAGCTATGGCTACACCTTC.

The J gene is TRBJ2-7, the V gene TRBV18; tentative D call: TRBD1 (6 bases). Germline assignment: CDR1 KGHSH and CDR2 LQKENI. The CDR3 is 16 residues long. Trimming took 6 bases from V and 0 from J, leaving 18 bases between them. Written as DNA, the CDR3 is TGTGCCAGCTCCGGCAACACCCGGGACAACTCCTACGAGCAGTACTTC. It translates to CASSGNTRDNSYEQYF.

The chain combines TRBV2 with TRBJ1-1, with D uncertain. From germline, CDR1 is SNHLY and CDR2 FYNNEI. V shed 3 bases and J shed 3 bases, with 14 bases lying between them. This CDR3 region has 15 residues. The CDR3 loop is CASSDDLQRDTEAFF. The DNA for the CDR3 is TGTGCCAGCAGTGATGACCTTCAGAGGGACACTGAAGCTTTCTTT.

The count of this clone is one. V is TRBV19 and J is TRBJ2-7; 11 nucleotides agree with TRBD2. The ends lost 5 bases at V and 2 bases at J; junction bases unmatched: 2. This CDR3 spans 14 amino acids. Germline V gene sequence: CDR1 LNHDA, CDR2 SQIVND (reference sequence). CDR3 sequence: CASSPSGGPYEQYF. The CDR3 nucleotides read TGTGCCAGTAGTCCTAGCGGGGGGCCCTACGAGCAGTACTTC.

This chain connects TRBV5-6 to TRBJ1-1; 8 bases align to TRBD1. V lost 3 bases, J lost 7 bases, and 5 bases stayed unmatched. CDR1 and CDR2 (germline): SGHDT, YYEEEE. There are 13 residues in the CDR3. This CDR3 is CASSWGQVHEAFF. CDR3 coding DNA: TGTGCCAGCAGCTGGGGACAGGTTCATGAAGCTTTCTTT.

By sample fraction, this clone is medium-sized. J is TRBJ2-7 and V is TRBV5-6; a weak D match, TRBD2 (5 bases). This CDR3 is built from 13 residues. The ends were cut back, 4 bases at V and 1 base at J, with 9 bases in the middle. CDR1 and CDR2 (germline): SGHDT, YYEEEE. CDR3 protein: CASSEGLSYEQYF. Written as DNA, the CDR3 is TGTGCCAGCAGCGAGGGCCTATCCTACGAGCAGTACTTC.

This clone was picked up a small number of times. The CDR3 DNA reads as TGCGCCAGCAGCCCCCGTGCAGGGTTCAATGAAAAACTGTTTTTT. This codes for CASSPRAGFNEKLFF. This chain connects TRBV4-3 to TRBJ1-4; D possibly corresponds to TRBD1 (5 bases). Germline assignment: CDR1 LGHNA and CDR2 YSLEER. V lost 4 bases to trimming and J lost 5 bases, with 14 bases between them. CDR3 length: 15 residues.

The CDR3 here is CASSEPKVTSGDDEQYF. The CDR3 DNA sequence: TGTGCCAGCAGTGAACCCAAGGTGACTAGCGGGGATGACGAGCAGTACTTC. The V and J genes are TRBV6-1 and TRBJ2-7; 11 bases are a match to TRBD2. This CDR3 region has 17 residues. Germline CDR1 MNHNS, CDR2 SASEGT. With V trimmed by 2 bases and J by 5 bases, 11 bases remained unmatched.

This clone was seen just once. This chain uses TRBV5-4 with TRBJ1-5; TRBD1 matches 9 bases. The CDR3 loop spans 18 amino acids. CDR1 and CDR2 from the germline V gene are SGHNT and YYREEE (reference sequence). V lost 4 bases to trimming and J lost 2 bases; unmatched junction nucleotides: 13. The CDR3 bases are TGTGCCAGCAGCAAAACCGGGACAGGGATGTCAGGCAATCAGCCCCAGCATTTT. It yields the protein CASSKTGTGMSGNQPQHF.

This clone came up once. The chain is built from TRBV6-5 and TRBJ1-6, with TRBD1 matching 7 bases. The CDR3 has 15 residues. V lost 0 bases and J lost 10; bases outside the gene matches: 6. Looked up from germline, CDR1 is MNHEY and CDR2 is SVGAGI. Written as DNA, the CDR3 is TGTGCCAGCAGTTACTCGGACAGGCGGGACTCACCCCTCCACTTT. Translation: CASSYSDRRDSPLHF.

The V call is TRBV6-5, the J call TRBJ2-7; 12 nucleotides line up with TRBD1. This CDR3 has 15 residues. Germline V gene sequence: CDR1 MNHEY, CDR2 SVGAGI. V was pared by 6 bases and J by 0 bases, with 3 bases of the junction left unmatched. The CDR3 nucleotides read TGTGCCAGCAGAGGGGACAGGGGGCTCTCCTACGAGCAGTACTTC. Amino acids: CASRGDRGLSYEQYF.

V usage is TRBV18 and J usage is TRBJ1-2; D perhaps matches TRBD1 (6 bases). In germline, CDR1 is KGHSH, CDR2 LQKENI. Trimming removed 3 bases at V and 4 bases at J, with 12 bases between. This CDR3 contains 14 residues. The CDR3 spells CASSPEDSPYGYTF. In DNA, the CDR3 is TGTGCCAGCTCACCCGAGGACAGCCCCTATGGCTACACCTTC.

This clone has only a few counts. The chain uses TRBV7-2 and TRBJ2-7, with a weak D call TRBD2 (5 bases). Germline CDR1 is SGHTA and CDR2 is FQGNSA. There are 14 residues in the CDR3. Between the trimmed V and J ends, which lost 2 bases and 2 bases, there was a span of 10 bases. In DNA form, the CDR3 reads TGTGCCAGCAGCTTAACGGACGGGGCCTACGAGCAGTACTTC. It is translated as CASSLTDGAYEQYF. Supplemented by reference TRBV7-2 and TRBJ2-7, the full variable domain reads GAGVSQSPSNKVTEKGKDVELRCDPISGHTALYWYRQSLGQGLEFLIYFQGNSAPDKSGLPSDRFSAERTGGSVSTLTIQRTQQEDSAVYLCASSLTDGAYEQYFGPGTRLTVT.

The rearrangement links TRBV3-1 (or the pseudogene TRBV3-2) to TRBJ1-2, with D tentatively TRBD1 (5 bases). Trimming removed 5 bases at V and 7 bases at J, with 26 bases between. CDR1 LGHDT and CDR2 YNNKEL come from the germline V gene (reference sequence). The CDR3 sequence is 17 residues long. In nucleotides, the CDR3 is TGTGCCAGCAGCTGGACTATCTCTAGGCAGGGCAGAAGTGGCTACACCTTC. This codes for CASSWTISRQGRSGYTF.

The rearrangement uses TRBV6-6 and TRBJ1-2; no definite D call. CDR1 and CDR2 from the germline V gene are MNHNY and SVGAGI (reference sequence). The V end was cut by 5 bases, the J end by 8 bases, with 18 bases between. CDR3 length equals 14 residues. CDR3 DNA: TGTGCCAGCAGTAGAGTAGAGGTCGGCGGGGGCTACACCTTC. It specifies CASSRVEVGGGYTF.

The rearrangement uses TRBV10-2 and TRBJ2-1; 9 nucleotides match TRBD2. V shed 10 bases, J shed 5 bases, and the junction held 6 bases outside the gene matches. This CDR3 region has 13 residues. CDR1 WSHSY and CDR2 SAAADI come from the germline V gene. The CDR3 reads CATSGGLHNEQFF. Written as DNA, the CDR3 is TGCGCCACCAGCGGGGGGCTCCACAATGAGCAGTTCTTC.

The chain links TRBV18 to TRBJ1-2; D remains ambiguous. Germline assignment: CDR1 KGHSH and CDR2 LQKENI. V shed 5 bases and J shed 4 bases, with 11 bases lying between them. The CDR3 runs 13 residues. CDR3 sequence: CASSAGTFYGYTF. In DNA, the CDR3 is TGTGCCAGCTCAGCAGGCACGTTCTATGGCTACACCTTC.

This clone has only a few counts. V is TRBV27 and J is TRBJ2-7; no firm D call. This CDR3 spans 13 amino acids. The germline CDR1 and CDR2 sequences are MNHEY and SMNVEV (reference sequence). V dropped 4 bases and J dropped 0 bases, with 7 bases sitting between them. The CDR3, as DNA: TGTGCCAGCAGTTCCCACAACTCCTACGAGCAGTACTTC. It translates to CASSSHNSYEQYF.

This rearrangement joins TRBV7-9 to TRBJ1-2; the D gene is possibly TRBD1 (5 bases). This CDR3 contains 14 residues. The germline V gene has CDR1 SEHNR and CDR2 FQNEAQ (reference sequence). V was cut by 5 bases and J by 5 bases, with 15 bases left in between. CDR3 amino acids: CASSTTQGGYGYTF. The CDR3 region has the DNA TGTGCCAGCAGCACGACTCAGGGAGGGTATGGCTACACCTTC.